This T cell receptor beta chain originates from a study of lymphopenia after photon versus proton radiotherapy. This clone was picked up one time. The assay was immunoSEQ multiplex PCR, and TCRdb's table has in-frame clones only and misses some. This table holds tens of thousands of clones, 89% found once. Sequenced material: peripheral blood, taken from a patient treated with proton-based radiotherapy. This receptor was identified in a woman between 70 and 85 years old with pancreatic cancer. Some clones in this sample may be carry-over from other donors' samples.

This CDR3 reads CASSPRRAYEQYF. The CDR3 bases are TGTGCCAGCAGTCCCAGACGCGCCTACGAGCAGTACTTC. The chain couples TRBV28 to TRBJ2-7; D not resolved. The CDR3 runs to 13 residues. Germline V CDR1 and CDR2: MDHEN, SYDVKM. The V end lost 5 bases, the J end lost 2 bases, and 10 bases lay between the germline ends.